This entry describes one T cell receptor beta chain. Its antigen is unknown. RNA was isolated and reverse transcribed to cDNA, the sequencing template. Clones were sequenced by immunoSEQ multiplex PCR, and TCRdb holds only the in-frame ones, with some missing. Here the sample spans 150,000 to 200,000 clones, less than 75% being singletons. This entry belongs to a study of CD8+ T cells in alopecia areata. Whole-study context: Treated patients were dosed with oral tofacitinib, taking 5 to 10 mg twice daily. Treatment with tofacitinib (6 to 18 months) was followed by 6 months off drug. General study results and limits: Affected lesional scalp, above all in alopecia totalis/universalis, was more clonal than normal scalp.

The V gene lost 0 bases and the J gene lost 7 bases, with 8 bases spanning the gap. The CDR3 has 14 amino acids. Germline CDR1 and CDR2: SGHRS and YFSETQ. This rearrangement joins TRBV5-1 to TRBJ1-6, with TRBD1 as a possible D gene (5 bases). This clonotype was obtained from a human donor with alopecia areata. The material sequenced was CD8+ T cells sorted from blood, taken at week 0. CDR3 nucleotides: TGCGCCAGCAGCTTGGTAGGGGTCAATTCACCCCTCCACTTT. Its protein is CASSLVGVNSPLHF. Filled out from reference TRBV5-1 and TRBJ1-6, the complete variable domain reads KAGVTQTPRYLIKTRGQQVTLSCSPISGHRSVSWYQQTPGQGLQFLFEYFSETQRNKGNFPGRFSGRQFSNSRSEMNVSTLELGDSALYLCASSLVGVNSPLHFGNGTRLTVT.